This paragraph covers one T cell receptor beta chain sequence. From the 5' RACE reads, TCRdb called clonotypes with MiXCR, one entry per CDR3 protein. This table holds about 60,000 distinct CDR3 sequences, 10% to 15% found once. This sample stems from a study of early T cells in non-severe SARS-CoV-2 infection. Trimming took 1 base from V and 3 from J, leaving 16 bases between them. Germline lookup yields CDR1 SGHAT and CDR2 FQNNGV. There are 16 residues in the CDR3. The chain joins TRBV11-2 to TRBJ2-7; maybe TRBD1 (6 bases). The source is an adult who was a healthcare worker with PCR-confirmed SARS-CoV-2 infection or an uninfected control (not recorded which). Material: whole blood. CDR3 sequence reads: CASSLGTRGQRYEQYF. The CDR3 nucleotides are TGTGCCAGCAGCTTAGGGACCAGGGGCCAACGCTACGAGCAGTACTTC.